This T cell receptor (beta chain) emerged from a study of early T cells in non-severe SARS-CoV-2 infection. Study details: Chains were unpaired, as sequencing was done on bulk RNA from unsorted whole blood. General study results and limits: Sequences matched to VDJdb favored anti-spike CD8 responses, while private and CD4 specificities were missed.

Attached unique molecular identifiers marked individual cDNA molecules. TCRdb re-derived calls from the 5' RACE reads in MiXCR, one entry per CDR3 protein. The data hold approximately 48,000 distinct CDR3 sequences, with roughly 9.3% observed a single time. Concerning this clonotype: What it binds is not known.

The V gene lost 3 bases and the J gene lost 1 base, with 7 bases spanning the gap. The CDR3 has 14 amino acids. In germline, CDR1 is MDHEN, CDR2 SYDVKM. The chain joins TRBV28 to TRBJ1-5, with unresolved D. The sequencing sample was made of whole blood. This receptor was taken from an adult who was a healthcare worker with PCR-confirmed SARS-CoV-2 infection or an uninfected control (not recorded which). Here the CDR3 reads CASSLMGSNQPQHF. In DNA form, the CDR3 reads TGTGCCAGCAGTTTGATGGGCAGCAATCAGCCCCAGCATTTT.